The rows below give T cell receptor beta chains drawn from one sample of a study of T cell responses to AZD1222 COVID-19 vaccine. Some clones are missing from TCRdb's copy, which holds only in-frame ones; the method was immunoSEQ multiplex PCR. The sample shows roughly 150,000 clones, roughly 89% of them seen only once. The sample here was peripheral blood, taken on day 0 of AZD1222 vaccination. These receptors all stem from an adult in good health. Both conserved end residues are trimmed from each CDR3.

j_call v_call cdr3_aa
TRBJ1-4 TRBV2 ASRSGPREKLF
TRBJ1-6 TRBV12-3/TRBV12-4 ASRENSPLH
TRBJ2-5 TRBV18 ASSPLAVQETQY
TRBJ1-2 TRBV7-2 ASSTHRVNYGYT
TRBJ1-2 TRBV19 ASSIYTNYGYT
TRBJ2-1 TRBV27 LAGALRGEQF
TRBJ2-3 TRBV6-4 ASSLAGFTDTQY
TRBJ1-3 TRBV5-4 ASSLDGGATGNTIY
TRBJ2-3 TRBV19 ASSQDRDTQY
TRBJ1-6 TRBV2 ASSRGVGNSPLH
TRBJ1-5 TRBV12-3/TRBV12-4 ASRRGGGQPQH